The rows below give T cell receptor beta chains drawn from one sample of a study of blood T cell repertoires in COVID-19. The data were produced by immunoSEQ multiplex PCR, yet TCRdb's version contains in-frame clones alone and is incomplete. Of approximately 170,000 clones in the sample, around 85% were seen once. Material for sequencing was peripheral blood. These receptors all stem from a man aged 25 to 40 with acute or convalescent COVID-19. CDR3s include the opening cysteine and the closing phenylalanine or tryptophan. A D gene is named only where the DNA matches it firmly. Where a row states a size, it is once, few, many or the class of an expanded clone; other rows omit it.

d_call j_call clone_size v_call cdr3_length cdr3_aa cdr3_nt
TRBD2 TRBJ2-3 . TRBV18 17 CASSRSGTSGSADTQYF TGTGCCAGCTCACGATCCGGGACTAGCGGGAGTGCAGATACGCAGTATTTT
. TRBJ2-2 . TRBV2 14 CASTYSRNTGELFF TGTGCCAGCACATATAGCAGGAACACCGGGGAGCTGTTTTTT
. TRBJ1-2 few TRBV19 15 CASSRADGPNYGYTF TGTGCCAGTAGTAGGGCAGACGGTCCTAACTATGGCTACACCTTC
. TRBJ1-6 . TRBV15 14 CATSRRRTDSPLHF TGTGCCACCAGCAGACGTCGGACAGATTCACCCCTCCACTTT
TRBD1 TRBJ1-5 . TRBV7-9 15 CASSPGQGASQPQHF TGTGCCAGCAGCCCGGGACAGGGGGCTAGTCAGCCCCAGCATTTT
. TRBJ2-2 . TRBV7-8 16 CASSLRAPSNTGELFF TGTGCCAGCAGCTTAAGAGCTCCCTCGAACACCGGGGAGCTGTTTTTT
. TRBJ2-5 . TRBV11-2 16 CASSSRFRGIQETQYF TGTGCCAGCAGCTCCCGTTTCCGGGGGATACAAGAGACCCAGTACTTC
TRBD1 TRBJ1-4 . TRBV30 16 CASPSGTGLRNEKLFF TGTGCCTCTCCCTCCGGGACAGGGCTGCGGAATGAAAAACTGTTTTTT
TRBD1 TRBJ1-2 . TRBV3-1/TRBV3-2 14 CASSQPGQNYGYTF TGTGCCAGCAGTCAACCGGGACAGAACTATGGCTACACCTTC
. TRBJ1-4 . TRBV25-1 14 CASSDVGGNEKLFF TGTGCCAGCAGTGATGTAGGGGGTAATGAAAAACTGTTTTTT
. TRBJ2-3 . TRBV9 12 CASSAYTDTQYF TGTGCCAGCAGCGCTTACACAGATACGCAGTATTTT
. TRBJ1-1 . TRBV18 15 CASSQTKGGNTEAFF TGTGCCAGCTCCCAAACCAAGGGAGGTAACACTGAAGCTTTCTTT
TRBD2 TRBJ2-3 . TRBV27 16 CASSPLRGGNTDTQYF TGTGCCAGCAGTCCCCTGCGGGGAGGGAACACAGATACGCAGTATTTT
TRBD1 TRBJ2-5 . TRBV28 14 CATNRDRDRETQYF TGTGCCACTAACCGGGACAGGGATAGGGAGACCCAGTACTTC
TRBD2 TRBJ2-1 . TRBV28 15 CASREGTSGYNEQFF TGTGCCAGCAGGGAAGGGACTAGCGGTTACAATGAGCAGTTCTTC
TRBD1 TRBJ1-6 . TRBV5-1 14 CASSLTGENSPLHF TGCGCCAGCAGCTTGACAGGGGAGAACTCACCCCTCCACTTT
TRBD2 TRBJ2-1 . TRBV5-8 20 CASSRTVMVASGGAYNEQFF TGTGCCAGCAGCAGGACCGTTATGGTAGCTAGCGGGGGGGCATACAATGAGCAGTTCTTC
. TRBJ1-6 . TRBV4-1 13 CASSQEGQSPLHF TGCGCCAGCAGCCAAGAGGGGCAGTCGCCCCTCCACTTT
TRBD1 TRBJ1-1 . TRBV6-5 15 CASSLLVTGDTEAFF TGTGCCAGCAGTTTGCTGGTGACAGGGGACACTGAAGCTTTCTTT
TRBD2 TRBJ2-2 . TRBV2 14 CASMGSGNTGELFF TGTGCCAGCATGGGTAGCGGGAATACCGGGGAGCTGTTTTTT
. TRBJ1-1 . TRBV29-1 11 CSVRSTAEAFF TGCAGCGTTCGATCGACAGCTGAAGCTTTCTTT
. TRBJ2-2 . TRBV28 16 CASSSGSTGGEGELFF TGTGCCAGCAGTTCGGGATCTACAGGGGGGGAAGGGGAGCTGTTTTTT
. TRBJ2-7 . TRBV15 14 CATSRAAGDYEQYF TGTGCCACCAGCAGAGCCGCAGGCGACTACGAGCAGTACTTC
. TRBJ2-7 . TRBV20-1 14 CSASSRRSPYEQYF TGCAGTGCCAGTAGTCGGAGAAGCCCTTACGAGCAGTACTTC
. TRBJ1-2 . TRBV5-1 13 CASSLGGSGGYTF TGCGCCAGCAGCTTGGGAGGGTCTGGTGGCTACACCTTC
. TRBJ2-3 once TRBV5-1 14 CASSLQGSSDTQYF TGCGCCAGCAGCTTGCAGGGATCGTCAGATACGCAGTATTTT
. TRBJ2-7 . TRBV28 16 CASSPSGYWGYYEQYF TGTGCCAGCAGTCCTTCGGGATATTGGGGTTACTACGAGCAGTACTTC
TRBD2 TRBJ2-7 . TRBV7-3 15 CASSTRSSGIGEQYF TGTGCCAGCAGCACCCGTTCTAGCGGGATTGGCGAGCAGTACTTC
TRBD1 TRBJ1-5 . TRBV4-1 14 CASSRTGSNQPQHF TGCGCCAGCAGTCGGACAGGTAGCAATCAGCCCCAGCATTTT
. TRBJ1-1 . TRBV24-1 15 CATSVSHNTNTEAFF TGTGCCACCAGTGTATCACATAACACGAACACTGAAGCTTTCTTT
. TRBJ1-6 few TRBV27 17 CASSWRPSSSYNSPLHF TGTGCCAGCAGCTGGAGACCGTCGAGCTCCTATAATTCACCCCTCCACTTT
TRBD1 TRBJ1-1 once TRBV28 15 CASTSGDRGISEAFF TGTGCCAGCACCTCGGGGGACAGGGGAATTTCTGAAGCTTTCTTT
TRBD1 TRBJ1-2 . TRBV23-1 17 CASSHWGQGASNYGYTF TGCGCCAGCAGTCATTGGGGACAGGGGGCTTCTAACTATGGCTACACCTTC
TRBD1 TRBJ2-5 . TRBV5-1 15 CASIRGAGGFETQYF TGCGCCAGCATTAGAGGGGCAGGGGGCTTTGAGACCCAGTACTTC
TRBD1 TRBJ1-1 once TRBV30 14 CAWSGDRLNTEAFF TGTGCCTGGAGTGGGGACAGGTTGAACACTGAAGCTTTCTTT
TRBD1 TRBJ2-7 . TRBV20-1 15 CSASPGQGTFYEQYF TGCAGTGCTAGTCCGGGACAGGGGACCTTCTACGAGCAGTACTTC
TRBD2 TRBJ2-7 . TRBV9 14 CASSVSGDGYEQYF TGTGCCAGCAGCGTAAGCGGGGATGGGTACGAGCAGTACTTC
TRBD1 TRBJ2-4 . TRBV9 14 CASSTQGAENIQYF TGTGCCAGCAGCACACAGGGGGCAGAGAACATTCAGTACTTC
. TRBJ1-1 . TRBV5-1 16 CASSLGSGRKNTEAFF TGCGCCAGCAGCTTAGGGTCAGGGAGGAAGAACACTGAAGCTTTCTTT
. TRBJ2-5 . TRBV6-5 15 CASRTLGGQRETQYF TGTGCCAGCAGGACCCTGGGGGGGCAGAGAGAGACCCAGTACTTC
. TRBJ1-3 . TRBV9 15 CASSVDPGSGNTIYF TGTGCCAGCAGCGTAGATCCGGGCTCTGGAAACACCATATATTTT
TRBD2 TRBJ2-7 . TRBV5-6 18 CASRVGRLAGFRPGEQYF TGTGCCAGTCGAGTAGGGAGACTAGCGGGATTTAGGCCTGGGGAGCAGTACTTC
. TRBJ2-7 . TRBV19 14 CASSRGGFSYEQYF TGTGCCAGTAGTAGGGGCGGCTTCTCCTACGAGCAGTACTTC
TRBD1 TRBJ1-4 . TRBV4-1 15 CASSQLTGSNEKLFF TGCGCCAGCAGCCAGTTGACAGGGAGTAATGAAAAACTGTTTTTT
. TRBJ2-3 . TRBV30 11 CAWSRGDTQYF TGTGCCTGGAGTCGGGGGGATACGCAGTATTTT